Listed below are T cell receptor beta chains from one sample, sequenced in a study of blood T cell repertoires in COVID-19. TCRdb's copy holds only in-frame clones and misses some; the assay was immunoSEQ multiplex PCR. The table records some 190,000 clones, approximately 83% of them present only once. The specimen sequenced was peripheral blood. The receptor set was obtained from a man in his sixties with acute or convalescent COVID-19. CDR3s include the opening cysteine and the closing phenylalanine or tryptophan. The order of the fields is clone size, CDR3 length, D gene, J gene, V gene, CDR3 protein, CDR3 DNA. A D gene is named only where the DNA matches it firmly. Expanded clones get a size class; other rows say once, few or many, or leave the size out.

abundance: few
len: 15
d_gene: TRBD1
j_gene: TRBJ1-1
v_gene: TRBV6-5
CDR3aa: CASRPLDRDGTEAFF
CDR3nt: TGTGCCAGCCGCCCTTTGGACAGGGACGGCACTGAAGCTTTCTTT

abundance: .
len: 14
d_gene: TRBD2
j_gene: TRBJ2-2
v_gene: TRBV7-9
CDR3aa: CASSLSASGGELFF
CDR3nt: TGTGCCAGCAGCTTATCTGCTAGCGGTGGGGAGCTGTTTTTT

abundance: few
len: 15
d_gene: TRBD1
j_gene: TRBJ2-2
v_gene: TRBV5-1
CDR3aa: CASSIIQGDTGELFF
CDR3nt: TGCGCCAGCAGCATCATACAGGGGGACACCGGGGAGCTGTTTTTT

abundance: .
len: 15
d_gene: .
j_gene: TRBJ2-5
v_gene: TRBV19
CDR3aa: CASRETGVRVETQYF
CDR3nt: TGTGCCAGTAGGGAGACGGGGGTTCGGGTGGAGACCCAGTACTTC

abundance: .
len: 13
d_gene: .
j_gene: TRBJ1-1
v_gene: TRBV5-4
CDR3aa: CASSLADGQKAFF
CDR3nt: TGTGCCAGCAGCTTGGCCGACGGACAGAAAGCTTTCTTT

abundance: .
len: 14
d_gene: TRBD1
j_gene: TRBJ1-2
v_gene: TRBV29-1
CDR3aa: CSVWWTGGGYGYTF
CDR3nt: TGCAGCGTCTGGTGGACAGGGGGCGGATATGGCTACACCTTC

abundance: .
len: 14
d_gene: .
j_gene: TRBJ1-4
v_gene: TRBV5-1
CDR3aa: CASSTDSTNEKLFF
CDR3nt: TGCGCCAGCAGCACTGACAGCACTAATGAAAAACTGTTTTTT

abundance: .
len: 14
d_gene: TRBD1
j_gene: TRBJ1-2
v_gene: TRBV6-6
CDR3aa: CASSTGVPGYGYTF
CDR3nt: TGTGCCAGCAGTACAGGGGTTCCCGGGTATGGCTACACCTTC

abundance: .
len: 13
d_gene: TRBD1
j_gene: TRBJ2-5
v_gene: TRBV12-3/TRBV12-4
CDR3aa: CASSRDRGETQYF
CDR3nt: TGTGCCAGCAGTCGGGACAGGGGGGAGACCCAGTACTTC

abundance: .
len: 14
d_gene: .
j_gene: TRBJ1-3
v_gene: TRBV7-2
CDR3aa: CASSLGGIGNTIYF
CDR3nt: TGTGCCAGCAGCTTAGGAGGGATTGGAAACACCATATATTTT

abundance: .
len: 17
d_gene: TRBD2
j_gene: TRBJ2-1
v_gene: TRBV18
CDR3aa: CASSPLTSGSSYNEQFF
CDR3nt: TGTGCCAGCTCACCCCTGACTAGCGGGTCCTCCTACAATGAGCAGTTCTTC

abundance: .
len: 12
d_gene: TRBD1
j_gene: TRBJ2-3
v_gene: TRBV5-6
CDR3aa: CASSPQGIPQYF
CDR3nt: TGTGCCAGCAGCCCACAGGGGATTCCGCAGTATTTT

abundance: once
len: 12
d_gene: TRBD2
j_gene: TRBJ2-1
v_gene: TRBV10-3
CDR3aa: CAISDSAGAPFF
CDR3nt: TGTGCCATCAGTGATAGCGCGGGAGCCCCGTTCTTC

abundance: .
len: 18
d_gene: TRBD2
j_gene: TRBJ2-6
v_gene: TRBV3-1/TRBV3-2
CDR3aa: CASSATSGRPPGANVLTF
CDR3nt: TGTGCCAGCAGCGCTACTAGCGGGAGGCCCCCTGGGGCCAACGTCCTGACTTTC

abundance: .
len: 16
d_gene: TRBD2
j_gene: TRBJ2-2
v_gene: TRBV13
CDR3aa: CASSTASGANTGELFF
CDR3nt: TGTGCCAGCAGCACAGCTAGCGGGGCGAACACCGGGGAGCTGTTTTTT

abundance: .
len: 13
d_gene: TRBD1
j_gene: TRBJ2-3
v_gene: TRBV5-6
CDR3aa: CASSRGHTDTQYF
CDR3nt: TGTGCCAGCTCTAGGGGGCACACAGATACGCAGTATTTT

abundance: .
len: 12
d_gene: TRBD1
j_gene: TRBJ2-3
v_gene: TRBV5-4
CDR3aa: CASGQGADTQYF
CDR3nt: TGTGCCAGCGGACAGGGGGCAGATACGCAGTATTTT

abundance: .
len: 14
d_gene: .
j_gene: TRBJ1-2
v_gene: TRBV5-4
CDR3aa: CASSLGTDGRGYTF
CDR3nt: TGTGCCAGCAGCTTGGGGACAGACGGGCGGGGCTACACCTTC

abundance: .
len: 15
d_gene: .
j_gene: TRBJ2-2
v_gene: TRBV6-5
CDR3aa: CASSYRRDFTGELFF
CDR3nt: TGTGCCAGCAGTTACAGGCGGGACTTCACCGGGGAGCTGTTTTTT

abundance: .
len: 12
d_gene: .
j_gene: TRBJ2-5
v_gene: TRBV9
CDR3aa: CASSVASETQYF
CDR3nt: TGTGCCAGCAGCGTAGCTTCGGAGACCCAGTACTTC

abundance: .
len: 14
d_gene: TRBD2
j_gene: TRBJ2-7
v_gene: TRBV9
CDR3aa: CASSVGGSGYEQYF
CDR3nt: TGTGCCAGCAGCGTGGGCGGGAGCGGCTACGAGCAGTACTTC

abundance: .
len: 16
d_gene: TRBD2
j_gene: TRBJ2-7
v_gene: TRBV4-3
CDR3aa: CASSQESGLAGYEQYF
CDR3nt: TGCGCCAGCAGCCAAGAGTCGGGTCTAGCGGGGTACGAGCAGTACTTC

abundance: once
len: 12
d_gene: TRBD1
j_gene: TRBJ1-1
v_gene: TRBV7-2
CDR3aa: CASSPDRGYAFF
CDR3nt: TGTGCCAGCAGCCCTGACAGGGGGTATGCTTTCTTT

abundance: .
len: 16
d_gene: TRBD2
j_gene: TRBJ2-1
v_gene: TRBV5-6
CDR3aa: CASSLKAGGFYNEQFF
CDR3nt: TGTGCCAGCAGCTTAAAAGCGGGAGGGTTCTACAATGAGCAGTTCTTC

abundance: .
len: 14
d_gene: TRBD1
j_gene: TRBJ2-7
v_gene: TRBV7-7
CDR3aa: CASSFDNRGHEQYF
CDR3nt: TGTGCTAGCAGCTTTGATAACAGGGGGCACGAGCAGTACTTC

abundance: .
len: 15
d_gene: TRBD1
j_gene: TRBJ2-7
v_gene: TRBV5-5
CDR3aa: CASSSAGTGAYEQYF
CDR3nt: TGTGCCAGCAGCTCCGCCGGGACAGGGGCCTACGAGCAGTACTTC

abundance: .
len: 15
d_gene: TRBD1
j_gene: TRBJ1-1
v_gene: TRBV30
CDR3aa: CAWRPGQGMNTEAFF
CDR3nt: TGTGCCTGGCGGCCGGGACAGGGGATGAACACTGAAGCTTTCTTT

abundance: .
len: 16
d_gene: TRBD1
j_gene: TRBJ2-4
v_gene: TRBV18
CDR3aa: CASSPPSRGAKNIQYF
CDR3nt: TGTGCCAGCTCACCACCGTCCAGGGGGGCCAAAAACATTCAGTACTTC

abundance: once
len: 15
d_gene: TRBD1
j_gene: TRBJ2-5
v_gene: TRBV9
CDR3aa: CASSTRDRGFETQYF
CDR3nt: TGTGCCAGCAGCACGCGGGACAGGGGGTTCGAGACCCAGTACTTC

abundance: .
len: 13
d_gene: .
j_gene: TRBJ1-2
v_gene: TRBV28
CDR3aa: CASSLEGGHGYTF
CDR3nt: TGTGCCAGCAGTTTAGAGGGAGGACACGGCTACACCTTC

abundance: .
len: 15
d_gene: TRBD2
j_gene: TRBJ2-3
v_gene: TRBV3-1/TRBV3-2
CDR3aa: CASSPQAGVTDTQYF
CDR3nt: TGTGCCAGCAGCCCCCAGGCGGGGGTCACAGATACGCAGTATTTT

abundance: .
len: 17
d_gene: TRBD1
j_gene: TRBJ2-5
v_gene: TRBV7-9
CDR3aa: CASTQPGGDRGPETQYF
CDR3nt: TGTGCCAGCACCCAACCCGGAGGGGACAGGGGGCCGGAGACCCAGTACTTC

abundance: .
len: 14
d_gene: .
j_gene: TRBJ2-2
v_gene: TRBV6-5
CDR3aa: CASTRGSNTGELFF
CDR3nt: TGTGCCAGCACCAGGGGATCGAACACCGGGGAGCTGTTTTTT

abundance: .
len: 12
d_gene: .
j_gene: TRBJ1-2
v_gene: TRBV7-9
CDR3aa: CASSPDGVGYTF
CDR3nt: TGTGCCAGCAGCCCAGACGGGGTAGGCTACACCTTC

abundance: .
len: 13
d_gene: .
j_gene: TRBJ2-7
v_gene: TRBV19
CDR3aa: CASSRGGFGEQYF
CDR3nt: TGTGCCAGTAGTAGGGGAGGCTTCGGGGAGCAGTACTTC

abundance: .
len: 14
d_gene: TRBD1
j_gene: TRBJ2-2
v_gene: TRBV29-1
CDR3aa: CSARDRVGSGELFF
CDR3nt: TGCAGCGCCCGGGACAGGGTCGGCTCCGGGGAGCTGTTTTTT

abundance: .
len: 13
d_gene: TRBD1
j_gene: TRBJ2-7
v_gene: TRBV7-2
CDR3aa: CASSSDRANEQYF
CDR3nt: TGTGCCAGCAGCTCGGACAGGGCCAACGAGCAGTACTTC

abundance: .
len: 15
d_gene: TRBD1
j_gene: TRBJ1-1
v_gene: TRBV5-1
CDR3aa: CASSGGQGVNTEAFF
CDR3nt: TGCGCCAGCAGCGGAGGACAGGGAGTAAACACTGAAGCTTTCTTT

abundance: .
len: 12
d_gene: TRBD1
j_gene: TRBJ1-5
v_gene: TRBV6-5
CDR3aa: CASSTDREPQHF
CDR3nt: TGTGCCAGCAGCACCGACAGGGAGCCCCAGCATTTT

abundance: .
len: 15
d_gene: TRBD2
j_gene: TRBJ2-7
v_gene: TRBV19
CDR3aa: CASRSSGRDTYEQYF
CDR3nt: TGTGCCAGTAGATCCAGCGGGAGGGACACCTACGAGCAGTACTTC